This record covers a single TCR beta chain. Its antigen remains unidentified. Patients were ruled out by autoimmune disease history or systemic immunosuppression. This sample stems from a study of OX40 agonist ivuxolimab in advanced cancers. As for the study in general: Three patients, one with hepatocellular carcinoma and two with cutaneous melanoma, responded partially. Study-wide results and limits: Some nonresponders additionally presented with little normalized T-cell clonal expansion. Clones of CD4+ and CD8+ blood T cells grew by week 6 at doses of 0.1 to 3.0 mg/kg.

Sequencing was performed with immunoSEQ multiplex PCR; in TCRdb, only in-frame clones are kept and a portion is missing. Of some 57,000 clones listed, 92% are singletons. This CDR3 is 12 amino acids long. Germline V gene lookup returns CDR1 ENHRY and CDR2 SYGVKD. The ends were cut back, 10 bases at V and 4 bases at J, with 11 bases in the middle. This TCR was recovered from an adult with an advanced solid tumor such as melanoma, head and neck, liver or kidney cancer. Specimen: CD4+ or CD8+ T cells sorted from blood, collected in a trial of the OX40 agonist ivuxolimab. The V call is TRBV10-3, the J call TRBJ1-3, with D unresolved. The CDR3 reads CATWTDGNTIYF. The CDR3 DNA is TGTGCCACCTGGACGGACGGAAACACCATATATTTT.